Detailed here is one T cell receptor (beta chain). Its antigen is not identified. This sample was included in a study of OX40 agonist ivuxolimab in advanced cancers. Study at large: Intravenous ivuxolimab was administered to patients every 2 weeks at 0.01 to 10 mg/kg. Findings and caveats of the study: Some of the lowest clonal expansion was seen in partial responders at 0.1-3.0 mg/kg.

This CDR3 spans 14 amino acids. Germline values: CDR1 SEHNR, CDR2 FQNEAQ (reference sequence). V was shortened by 5 bases and J by 5 bases, with 13 bases between the two germline ends. Clones were read by immunoSEQ multiplex PCR, and TCRdb kept only the in-frame ones, dropping some. The table lists about 70,000 clones, over 85% of them singletons. This rearrangement joins TRBV7-9 to TRBJ2-1, with D perhaps being TRBD1 or TRBD2 (5 bases each). The sequencing used CD4+ or CD8+ T cells sorted from blood, collected in a trial of the OX40 agonist ivuxolimab. The sequence was obtained from an adult with an advanced solid tumor such as melanoma, head and neck, liver or kidney cancer. Here the CDR3 reads CASSPGTTNNEQFF. The CDR3 bases are TGTGCCAGCAGCCCCGGGACCACCAACAATGAGCAGTTCTTC.